There are a few counts of the clone carrying this TCR beta chain. Its antigen is still unknown. The sample comes from a study of prognosis after radiotherapy for stage I lung cancer. Study details: Patients numbered around 12 men and about six women, aged roughly 53 to 85 with a median of 74.5 years. The biologically effective dose of the SBRT radiotherapy was at least 100 Gy, given over 3 to 5 fractions.

The study, taken as a whole, reports: When patients developed distant metastases, their Shannon entropy after stereotactic body radiation therapy was lower.

Uniform node negativity on CT and PET/CT characterised the cohort, and no patient had undergone prior chemotherapy or radiotherapy or presented other malignancies. TCR beta CDR3 amplification from genomic DNA was performed by two-round multiplex PCR. Round one of PCR was performed, and it used primers specific to each TRBV and TRBJ gene. In TCRdb, the multiplex PCR reads were re-called with MiXCR into one record per CDR3 protein. This table has approximately 25,000 distinct CDR3 sequences, about 40% appearing once. The ends were cut back, 5 bases at V and 2 bases at J, with 15 bases in the middle. This CDR3 is 15 amino acids long. The germline CDR1 and CDR2 sequences are LNHNV and YYDKDF (reference sequence).

The sequence was obtained from a donor aged 50 or older with non-small cell lung cancer. The sequencing here drew on PBMCs, taken before or after stereotactic body radiation therapy (not recorded which). The genes are TRBV15 and TRBJ1-2, with D perhaps matching TRBD1 (5 bases). CDR3 region: CATSDFRGDNYGYTF. The CDR3 nucleotides are TGTGCCACCAGCGATTTCCGGGGGGACAACTATGGCTACACCTTC.